The 5 T cell receptor beta chains below all came from one sample that was sequenced in a study of blood T cell repertoires in COVID-19. Sequencing used immunoSEQ multiplex PCR; TCRdb keeps in-frame clones, though not all of them. Among approximately 230,000 clones listed, around 87% were seen once. What was sequenced was PBMCs or T cells enriched from blood (not recorded which). All receptors come from a woman in her thirties with acute COVID-19.

The rearrangement uses TRBV6-5 and TRBJ1-2; D is unclear. Trimming shortened V by 6 bases and J by 0 bases, and 8 bases separated the two germline ends. Germline CDR1 and CDR2: MNHEY and SVGAGI. CDR3 length equals 13 residues. CDR3 sequence (DNA): TGTGCCAGCAGCCAGGTAGCTAACTATGGCTACACCTTC. This sequence encodes CASSQVANYGYTF.

This chain links TRBV19 with TRBJ2-7; TRBD2 matches 7 bases. Germline lookup yields CDR1 LNHDA and CDR2 SQIVND (reference sequence). This CDR3 contains 16 residues. J lost 4 bases, V lost 6 bases, and 15 bases had no gene match. This chain's CDR3 is CASSQTIASGSYEQYF. The CDR3 DNA sequence: TGTGCCAGTAGCCAAACAATCGCTAGCGGATCGTACGAGCAGTACTTC.

V usage is TRBV29-1 and J usage is TRBJ1-1; TRBD1 matches 8 bases. The CDR3 extends over 13 amino acids. The V gene end was trimmed by 5 bases and the J gene end by 4 bases; junction bases not matched to a gene: 6. Germline assignment: CDR1 SQVTM and CDR2 ANQGSEA. The CDR3 DNA sequence: TGCAGCGTTAAGGGACAGGAATTCACTGAAGCTTTCTTT. This gives the protein CSVKGQEFTEAFF.

The rearrangement joins TRBV7-8 to TRBJ2-5; possible D gene TRBD2, 7 bases. V was shortened by 0 bases and J by 3 bases, with 11 bases between the two germline ends. The length of the CDR3 is 15 residues. CDR1 and CDR2 from the germline V gene are SGHVS and FQNEAQ. As DNA, the CDR3 is TGTGCCAGCAGCTTAGCGGGGGGGCTTAAAGAGACCCAGTACTTC. Translated, it gives CASSLAGGLKETQYF.

The rearrangement uses TRBV9 and TRBJ2-3; 8 positions agree with TRBD1. The CDR3 consists of 15 residues. Trimming took 4 bases from V and 3 from J; bases not matched to a gene: 7. Germline V gives CDR1 SGDLS, CDR2 YYNGEE. The CDR3 here is CASSIGDRGTDTQYF. DNA for the CDR3: TGTGCCAGCAGCATCGGAGACAGGGGTACAGATACGCAGTATTTT. Based on the CDR3 plus reference TRBV9 and TRBJ2-3, the full variable domain is DSGVTQTPKHLITATGQRVTLRCSPRSGDLSVYWYQQSLDQGLQFLIQYYNGEERAKGNILERFSAQQFPDLHSELNLSSLELGDSALYFCASSIGDRGTDTQYFGPGTRLTVL.